A selection of T cell receptor beta chains follows, all from one sample in a study of T cell responses to AZD1222 COVID-19 vaccine. Clones were read by immunoSEQ multiplex PCR, and TCRdb kept only the in-frame ones, dropping some. The table lists some 110,000 clones, 85% to 90% of them singletons, with 7.1% in the top ten. Material: peripheral blood, obtained 28 days after the second AZD1222 dose. These receptors originate from an adult who received the AZD1222 COVID-19 vaccine. CDR3s include the opening cysteine and the closing phenylalanine or tryptophan. Each record gives: V gene, J gene, D gene, CDR3 DNA, CDR3 protein. D genes are given only for firm matches.

TRBV7-9,TRBJ2-5,TRBD2,TGTGCCAGCAGCTTAGGGATAGCGGGGGTAGGTGAGACCCAGTACTTC,CASSLGIAGVGETQYF
TRBV10-1,TRBJ2-3,TRBD2,TGCGCCAGCAGTGAGGGGCTAGCGGACAGCACAGATACGCAGTATTTT,CASSEGLADSTDTQYF
TRBV10-2,TRBJ2-5,NA,TGCGCCAGCGGTAGCCCCCCCCGGGAGACCCAGTACTTC,CASGSPPRETQYF
TRBV30,TRBJ1-4,NA,TGTGCCTGGAGTGCTAGAAGGGGTGGAGAAAAACTGTTTTTT,CAWSARRGGEKLFF
TRBV7-2,TRBJ2-2,NA,TGTGCCAGCAGCTTAATTTGGGGGCTTACCGGGGAGCTGTTTTTT,CASSLIWGLTGELFF
TRBV27,TRBJ2-5,NA,TGTGCCAGCAGCCGAAGGCCCCATTTCAGGGAAGAGACCCAGTACTTC,CASSRRPHFREETQYF
TRBV28,TRBJ2-3,NA,TGTGCCAGCGGGCTGGTAGATACGCAGTATTTT,CASGLVDTQYF
TRBV7-8,TRBJ1-3,NA,TGTGCCAGCAGCCGATCGGGAAACACCATATATTTT,CASSRSGNTIYF
TRBV24-1,TRBJ1-2,TRBD1,TGTGCCACCAGTGCTCGACAGGGATTCGGCTACACCTTC,CATSARQGFGYTF
TRBV6-5,TRBJ1-2,TRBD1,TGTGCCAGCAGCCCGACAGGGACAGGCTACACCTTC,CASSPTGTGYTF
TRBV6-2/TRBV6-3,TRBJ2-7,NA,TGTGCCAGCAGTTACTCTTCGGGTTCCTACGAGCAGTACTTC,CASSYSSGSYEQYF
TRBV2,TRBJ1-1,NA,TGTGCCAGCAGTGAGGCCCGTATGAACACTGAAGCTTTCTTT,CASSEARMNTEAFF
TRBV21-1,TRBJ2-3,NA,TGTGCCACCCTCACAGATACGCAGTATTTT,CATLTDTQYF
TRBV7-2,TRBJ2-2,TRBD1,TGTGCCAGCAGCTTAAGATGGGACAGAGTCAGCACCGGGGAGCTGTTTTTT,CASSLRWDRVSTGELFF
TRBV28,TRBJ1-6,NA,TGTGCCAGCAGTGTGACAGGTTATAATTCACCCCTCCACTTT,CASSVTGYNSPLHF